One sample yielded the 30 T cell receptor beta chains listed below, sequenced in a study of blood T cell repertoires in COVID-19. The assay was immunoSEQ multiplex PCR, and TCRdb's table has in-frame clones only and misses some. This sample has some 300,000 clones, with 88% found just once. Sequenced input: PBMCs or T cells enriched from blood (not recorded which). These receptors came from a woman aged 55-69 years in a cohort exposed to, infected with or recovered from COVID-19 (not recorded which).

This clone was observed once. The chain uses TRBV9 and TRBJ1-2; TRBD1 agrees at 10 bases. The V segment lost 4 bases and the J segment 8 bases; nucleotides outside the gene matches: 8. This CDR3 spans 14 amino acids. Germline V gene lookup returns CDR1 SGDLS and CDR2 YYNGEE. The DNA for the CDR3 is TGTGCCAGCAGCAACCGGGACAGGGGAGGGGGCTACACCTTC. This translates into CASSNRDRGGGYTF.

V and J are TRBV30 and TRBJ1-3; 10 bases align to TRBD1. V was pared by 2 bases and J by 2 bases, with 3 bases of the junction left unmatched. The CDR3 spans 15 residues. Per germline, CDR1 GTSNPN and CDR2 SVGIG (reference sequence). CDR3 DNA sequence: TGTGCCTGGAGTACCGGGACAGGGGCTGGAAACACCATATATTTT. It is translated as CAWSTGTGAGNTIYF.

V is TRBV10-2 and J is TRBJ2-1; 9 positions agree with TRBD2. The CDR3 is 15 amino acids. Germline trimming cut 5 bases from V and 1 base from J; bases unmatched to any gene: 3. The V gene's germline CDR1 is WSHSY and CDR2 SAAADI. The chain's CDR3 is CASSTLAGSYNEQFF. The CDR3, as DNA: TGCGCCAGCAGTACCCTAGCGGGGTCCTACAATGAGCAGTTCTTC.

V gene TRBV4-2 combines with J gene TRBJ2-3; 10 positions match TRBD2. CDR3 length: 19 amino acids. V lost 0 bases and J lost 3; bases outside the gene matches: 12. Germline CDR1 and CDR2: LGHNA and YNFKEQ. The CDR3 nucleotides are TGTGCCAGCAGCCAAGATGGAGCGGGAGGGCGCATTATTACAGATACGCAGTATTTT. This sequence encodes CASSQDGAGGRIITDTQYF.

CDR3 sequence reads: CASSFSFSNTEAFF. CDR3 nucleotide sequence: TGTGCCAGCAGTTTCAGTTTTTCGAACACTGAAGCTTTCTTT. This chain uses TRBV28 with TRBJ1-1; no clear D. Germline lookup yields CDR1 MDHEN and CDR2 SYDVKM. V gave up 3 bases and J gave up 1 base, with 9 bases separating them. The CDR3 is 14 residues long.

This rearrangement joins TRBV27 to TRBJ2-7; TRBD2 might be the D (5 bases). This CDR3 has 13 amino acids. Germline values: CDR1 MNHEY, CDR2 SMNVEV (reference sequence). Trimming stripped 0 bases from V and 7 bases from J, with 10 bases between. The CDR3 spells CASSLSRPGEQYF. The CDR3, as DNA: TGTGCCAGCAGTTTATCCAGGCCGGGGGAGCAGTACTTC.

The rearrangement joins TRBV7-2 to TRBJ2-7; TRBD1 agrees at 7 bases. In germline, CDR1 is SGHTA, CDR2 FQGNSA. Trimming cost V 4 bases and J 2 bases; bases outside gene matches: 8. This CDR3 is 15 amino acids long. For the CDR3, the DNA is TGTGCCAGCAGCTCCAGGACAGGTGTCACCTACGAGCAGTACTTC. Its translation: CASSSRTGVTYEQYF.

V gene TRBV9 combines with J gene TRBJ1-2, with D maybe TRBD1 (5 bases). The CDR3 is 13 residues long. Per germline, CDR1 SGDLS and CDR2 YYNGEE. The V and J ends lost 3 bases and 3 bases respectively, with 9 bases between them. As DNA, the CDR3 is TGTGCCAGCAGCGCTCAGGGCGACTATGGCTACACCTTC. This sequence encodes CASSAQGDYGYTF.

The rearrangement joins TRBV11-2 to TRBJ1-4, with TRBD1 matching over 7 bases. Germline CDR1 SGHAT, CDR2 FQNNGV. Trimming at V came to 3 bases and at J to 5 bases, leaving 9 bases not matched to a gene. This CDR3 has 16 residues. The CDR3: CASSFRDSITNEKLFF. The CDR3, as DNA: TGTGCCAGCAGCTTCCGGGACAGCATCACGAATGAAAAACTGTTTTTT.

The chain has TRBV28 and TRBJ2-5; 8 bases fit TRBD1. Trimming removed 5 bases from V and 5 bases from J; junction bases left unmatched: 16. CDR1 and CDR2 from the germline V gene are MDHEN and SYDVKM. The CDR3 is 17 amino acids. The CDR3 region has the DNA TGTGCCAGCAGTCCCCGACAGGGGTTAGTAGGCAGGGAGACCCAGTACTTC. Translation gives CASSPRQGLVGRETQYF.

Only one count was recorded for this clone. The chain couples TRBV3-1 (or the pseudogene TRBV3-2) to TRBJ2-7; 12 bases map to TRBD2. V was clipped by 5 bases and J by 5 bases; unmatched bases: 16. Germline loops: CDR1 LGHDT, CDR2 YNNKEL (reference sequence). This CDR3 has 18 residues. CDR3 sequence: CASSSIQALAGGFNEQYF. The CDR3 coding sequence is TGTGCCAGCAGCTCAATACAGGCACTAGCGGGAGGATTCAACGAGCAGTACTTC.

The chain has TRBV6-5 and TRBJ1-1, with 7 bases matching TRBD1. Per germline, CDR1 MNHEY and CDR2 SVGAGI. The CDR3 has 15 residues. The junction had 3 bases not matched to a gene; V was cut back by 1 base and J by 1 base. The CDR3 loop reads CASSYLGTANTEAFF. In DNA, the CDR3 is TGTGCCAGCAGTTACTTGGGGACAGCGAACACTGAAGCTTTCTTT.

This chain joins TRBV10-3 and TRBJ2-7, with D perhaps matching TRBD2 (6 bases). The V gene's germline CDR1 is ENHRY and CDR2 SYGVKD. The V gene lost 10 bases and the J gene lost 3 bases, with 19 bases spanning the gap. The CDR3 runs 14 residues. For the CDR3, the DNA is TGTGCCAACCGCCGGGAGTGGGGGGACTACGAGCAGTACTTC. Translating gives CANRREWGDYEQYF.

The gene calls are TRBV4-1 and TRBJ1-5; 10 bases line up with TRBD1. CDR1 and CDR2 (germline): MGHRA, YSYEKL. The CDR3 length is 16 residues. The junction had 4 bases not matched to a gene; V was cut back by 2 bases and J by 3 bases. CDR3 residues: CASSQKGTGANQPQHF. The CDR3, as DNA: TGCGCCAGCAGCCAAAAGGGGACAGGGGCCAATCAGCCCCAGCATTTT.

The chain is built from TRBV10-3 and TRBJ1-2; D not resolved. V gave up 2 bases and J gave up 0 bases, with 4 bases separating them. The CDR3 is made up of 13 amino acids. Germline V CDR1 and CDR2: ENHRY, SYGVKD. The CDR3 bases are TGTGCCATCAGTGAGGGGCCTAACTATGGCTACACCTTC. Translating it yields CAISEGPNYGYTF.

The V and J genes are TRBV7-8 and TRBJ2-7, with 7 nucleotides matching TRBD1. The CDR3 covers 14 residues. V was pared by 1 base and J by 3 bases, with 3 bases of the junction left unmatched. Germline loops: CDR1 SGHVS, CDR2 FQNEAQ. As DNA, the CDR3 is TGTGCCAGCAGCTTAGGACAGGGCTTCTACGAGCAGTACTTC. Protein sequence: CASSLGQGFYEQYF.

The chain carries TRBV10-2 and TRBJ2-1; possibly TRBD2 for D (5 bases). The CDR3 is made up of 14 amino acids. Germline V gene data show CDR1 as WSHSY and CDR2 as SAAADI. Trimming removed 7 bases at V and 11 bases at J, with 21 bases between. The CDR3 DNA follows: TGCGCCAGCACCCCCTCGGCGAGGGCCCCACAGCAGTTCTTC. Its protein is CASTPSARAPQQFF.

This rearrangement joins TRBV3-1 (or the pseudogene TRBV3-2) to TRBJ2-3, with D unresolved. This CDR3 is 12 amino acids long. Germline CDR1 and CDR2: LGHDT and YNNKEL (reference sequence). V gave up 0 bases and J gave up 7 bases, with 5 bases separating them. The CDR3 DNA is TGTGCCAGCAGCCAAGATGAGAATACGCAGTATTTT. This gives the protein CASSQDENTQYF.

V is TRBV15 and J is TRBJ2-1, with 11 bases lining up with TRBD2. Germline V gives CDR1 LNHNV, CDR2 YYDKDF (reference sequence). CDR3 size: 16 residues. V lost 2 bases and J lost 4; bases outside the gene matches: 4. In DNA form, the CDR3 reads TGTGCCACCAGCAGAAAGATAGCGGGAGGGTACAATGAGCAGTTCTTC. Translating gives CATSRKIAGGYNEQFF. The whole variable domain, filled in from reference TRBV15 and TRBJ2-1, reads DAMVIQNPRYQVTQFGKPVTLSCSQTLNHNVMYWYQQKSSQAPKLLFHYYDKDFNNEADTPDNFQSRRPNTSFCFLDIRSPGLGDTAMYLCATSRKIAGGYNEQFFGPGTRLTVL.

V usage is TRBV10-1 and J usage is TRBJ2-2; D is possibly TRBD1 (5 bases). The length of the CDR3 is 14 residues. CDR1 and CDR2 from the germline V gene are WNHNN and SYGVQD (reference sequence). Trimming shortened V by 5 bases and J by 8 bases, and 15 bases separated the two germline ends. Here the CDR3 reads CASSSRQGTGELFF. The CDR3 DNA is TGCGCCAGCAGTTCTCGGCAGGGAACAGGGGAGCTGTTTTTT.

The chain recombines TRBV11-2 with TRBJ1-5, with D perhaps matching TRBD1 (6 bases). Germline CDR1 reads SGHAT; CDR2 reads FQNNGV. V dropped 5 bases and J dropped 4 bases, with 12 bases sitting between them. The CDR3 extends over 14 amino acids. For the CDR3, the DNA is TGTGCCAGCAGCCAGGGGCGCGGGAATCAGCCCCAGCATTTT. The encoded protein is CASSQGRGNQPQHF.

The rearrangement links TRBV6-5 to TRBJ2-3, with 10 bases aligning to TRBD2. In germline, CDR1 is MNHEY, CDR2 SVGAGI. Losses at the gene ends were 6 bases for V and 4 bases for J; bases not matched to a gene: 7. There are 15 residues in the CDR3. CDR3 loop: CASSLAGVSADTQYF. In nucleotides, the CDR3 is TGTGCCAGCAGCCTAGCGGGAGTTAGCGCAGATACGCAGTATTTT.

The chain is built from TRBV6-2 or TRBV6-3 and TRBJ2-5; 9 positions agree with TRBD1. Losses at the gene ends were 5 bases for V and 4 bases for J; bases not matched to a gene: 14. The CDR3 totals 17 residues. Germline CDR1 and CDR2: MNHEY and SVGEGT. The CDR3 region has the DNA TGTGCCAGCAGTCCCCTCCCCGGGACAGGGAGGTCAGAGACCCAGTACTTC. Translating gives CASSPLPGTGRSETQYF.

V gene TRBV28 combines with J gene TRBJ1-3; D gene uncertain. This CDR3 comprises 15 residues. CDR1 MDHEN and CDR2 SYDVKM come from the germline V gene. Trimming stripped 4 bases from V and 0 bases from J, with 10 bases between. The CDR3 here is CASSSYRDSGNTIYF. In DNA form, the CDR3 reads TGTGCCAGCAGTTCTTATCGGGACTCTGGAAACACCATATATTTT.

The chain recombines TRBV5-1 with TRBJ1-6; 8 positions match TRBD1. With V trimmed by 8 bases and J by 10 bases, 11 bases remained unmatched. The CDR3 loop spans 14 amino acids. The germline CDR1 and CDR2 sequences are SGHRS and YFSETQ. The CDR3 nucleotides read TGCGCCAGTTCACAGGGGGATCGATCCTCACCCCTCCACTTT. Translated: CASSQGDRSSPLHF.

The chain is built from TRBV2 and TRBJ2-3, with D possibly TRBD2 on 5 matching bases. V dropped 1 base and J dropped 0 bases, with 5 bases sitting between them. The germline CDR1 and CDR2 sequences are SNHLY and FYNNEI. The CDR3 has 14 amino acids. The CDR3 DNA is TGTGCCAGCAGTGAAGAGCGGAGCACAGATACGCAGTATTTT. It translates to CASSEERSTDTQYF.

Points on this clone: Other DNA sequences in the same sample also yield this CDR3. The chain uses TRBV19 and TRBJ1-5; 10 bases map to TRBD1. Germline V gene data show CDR1 as LNHDA and CDR2 as SQIVND (reference sequence). The V segment lost 6 bases and the J segment 6 bases; nucleotides outside the gene matches: 2. The CDR3 is 13 amino acids. The CDR3 DNA is TGTGCCAGTAGGGACAGGGGGGGTCAGCCCCAGCATTTT. This translates into CASRDRGGQPQHF.

The chain recombines TRBV29-1 with TRBJ2-1; TRBD2 aligns across 8 bases. Trimming removed 6 bases from V and 7 bases from J; junction bases left unmatched: 14. The V gene's germline CDR1 is SQVTM and CDR2 ANQGSEA. CDR3 size: 15 residues. CDR3 DNA: TGCAGCGTCGTCTTACTAGCGGCTGGGGTTAATGAGCAGTTCTTC. Its protein is CSVVLLAAGVNEQFF.

The V and J genes are TRBV5-1 and TRBJ1-4; a weak D match, TRBD1 (5 bases). Trimming removed 2 bases from V and 0 bases from J, with 5 bases in between. The germline gives CDR1 SGHRS, CDR2 YFSETQ. The CDR3 spans 14 residues. CDR3 region: CASSLQATNEKLFF. The CDR3 coding sequence is TGCGCCAGCAGCTTACAGGCAACTAATGAAAAACTGTTTTTT.

The rearrangement uses TRBV7-3 and TRBJ2-2; 7 bases line up with TRBD2. The CDR3 has 16 amino acids. Trimming took 1 base from V and 4 from J; bases not matched to a gene: 6. Looked up from germline, CDR1 is SGHTA and CDR2 is FQGTGA. The DNA for the CDR3 is TGTGCCAGCAGCTTAAGTGCTAGCGGCCTCACCGGGGAGCTGTTTTTT. Translating gives CASSLSASGLTGELFF.